This T cell receptor beta chain was sequenced in a study of breast tumors, draining lymph nodes, adjacent tissues. Findings and limits, study-wide: Tumor TCR diversity was below lymph nodes but above nontumor tissue.

Trimming took off 1 base at V and 2 bases at J, with 9 bases between the two ends. Germline loops: CDR1 MNHEY, CDR2 SMNVEV (reference sequence). CDR3 length: 14 residues. TCRdb re-derived calls from the multiplex PCR reads in MiXCR, one entry per CDR3 protein. This repertoire shows approximately 130,000 distinct CDR3 sequences, about 20% found once; its top ten account for about 2.2%. Details on this clonotype: What it binds is unknown. A single base separates this from a much larger clone, so it may be a read error.

Breast cancer patients provided tissue from their axillary draining lymph nodes. This sequence joins TRBV27 and TRBJ2-7; D call uncertain. This TCR came from a female donor with breast cancer. Some clones in this sample may be carry-over from other donors' samples. The sample comprised axillary lymph node tissue. The CDR3, as DNA: TGTGCCAGCAGTTTATTCAGCTACACCTACGAGCAGTACTTC. Translating gives CASSLFSYTYEQYF.